Listed below are T cell receptor beta chains from one sample, sequenced in a study of blood T cells in healthy people across ages. TCRdb re-analysed the 5' RACE reads in MiXCR, keeping a single row per CDR3 protein. This table holds about 580,000 distinct CDR3 sequences, 47% found once. Sequenced sample: blood. The receptors shown here come from an older man in good health. CDR3s include the opening cysteine and the closing phenylalanine or tryptophan. D genes are given only for firm matches. Part of the rows lack a size; the others show once, few, many or a class for expanded clones.

J: TRBJ2-3
D: TRBD2
size: NA
V: TRBV24-1
DNA: TGTGCCACCCGAAATGGCGCGGGAGCCTCAGATACGCAGTATTTT
CDR3: CATRNGAGASDTQYF

J: TRBJ1-1
D: NA
size: NA
V: TRBV27
DNA: TGTGCCAGCAGTTTGGGTGGACAAGCTTTCTTT
CDR3: CASSLGGQAFF

J: TRBJ2-5
D: TRBD2
size: NA
V: TRBV11-2
DNA: TGTGCCGGCAGAAAGGGACTAGCGGGAGTTTGGCAAGAGACCCAGTACTTC
CDR3: CAGRKGLAGVWQETQYF

J: TRBJ2-3
D: NA
size: NA
V: TRBV5-1
DNA: TGCGCCAGCAGTCGGGGTCCGGCCAGGGGACTCCCAGATACGCAGTATTTT
CDR3: CASSRGPARGLPDTQYF

J: TRBJ2-7
D: NA
size: few
V: TRBV29-1
DNA: TGCAGCGTCGGACGTACCACCTACGAGCAGTACTTC
CDR3: CSVGRTTYEQYF

J: TRBJ2-5
D: TRBD2
size: NA
V: TRBV9
DNA: TGTGCCAGCAGCTCAAGACTAGCGGGGGGGGTCAATGAGCAGTACTTC
CDR3: CASSSRLAGGVNEQYF

J: TRBJ2-3
D: NA
size: NA
V: TRBV28
DNA: TGTGCCAGCAGCCCTCCGGGCCCAGGGGATACGCAGTATTTT
CDR3: CASSPPGPGDTQYF

J: TRBJ2-1
D: NA
size: NA
V: TRBV21-1
DNA: TGTGCCAGCAGCAACAAAGGGAAGAATCATGAGCAGTTCTTC
CDR3: CASSNKGKNHEQFF

J: TRBJ1-2
D: TRBD1
size: once
V: TRBV20-1
DNA: TGCAGTGCCCGACAGGGGATTGTTTATGGCTACACCTTC
CDR3: CSARQGIVYGYTF

J: TRBJ1-5
D: NA
size: few
V: TRBV20-1
DNA: TGCAGTGCTAGAGATGCGGCGGGGCAGGGGAATCAGCCCCAGCATTTT
CDR3: CSARDAAGQGNQPQHF

J: TRBJ2-3
D: TRBD2
size: NA
V: TRBV4-2
DNA: TGTGCCAGCAGCCAAGATTGGGGACTAGCGGGAGAAACCGGGCAGTATTTT
CDR3: CASSQDWGLAGETGQYF

J: TRBJ2-7
D: TRBD2
size: NA
V: TRBV11-2
DNA: TGTGCCAGCAGCTTAGATGGGGCTAGCGGGAGCTACGAGCAGTACTTC
CDR3: CASSLDGASGSYEQYF

J: TRBJ2-1
D: TRBD2
size: medium-sized
V: TRBV28
DNA: TGTGCCAGCCTAGCGTGGGGCGGGAGGGGAAATGAGCAGTTCTTC
CDR3: CASLAWGGRGNEQFF

J: TRBJ2-4
D: NA
size: NA
V: TRBV7-8
DNA: TGTGCCAGCAGCTCCCTACTTACCGGGTGGCGGGGGCAAAACATTCAGTACTTC
CDR3: CASSSLLTGWRGQNIQYF

J: TRBJ2-6
D: NA
size: NA
V: TRBV7-2
DNA: TGTGCCAGCATCCAATTAAGCTCTGGGGCCAACGTCCTGACTTTC
CDR3: CASIQLSSGANVLTF

J: TRBJ2-7
D: TRBD2
size: NA
V: TRBV20-1
DNA: TGCAGTGCTACTTCGACTAGCGGGAGTTACGAGCAGTACTTC
CDR3: CSATSTSGSYEQYF

J: TRBJ2-4
D: NA
size: few
V: TRBV27
DNA: TGTGCCAGCTCAAGGGAGGTGAAAACCAAAAACATTCAGTACTTC
CDR3: CASSREVKTKNIQYF

J: TRBJ2-1
D: NA
size: NA
V: TRBV15
DNA: TGTGCCACCAGCGCCCCTCCCCCTGGCGCCAGCTACAATGAGCAGTTCTTC
CDR3: CATSAPPPGASYNEQFF

J: TRBJ2-1
D: NA
size: NA
V: TRBV29-1
DNA: TGCAGCGTTGTATGGGGAAGCTCCTACAATGAGCAGTTCTTC
CDR3: CSVVWGSSYNEQFF

J: TRBJ2-2
D: NA
size: many
V: TRBV7-9
DNA: TGTGCCAGCAGCTCCCGACTTAACCACGGTACCGGGGAGCTGTTTTTT
CDR3: CASSSRLNHGTGELFF

J: TRBJ2-5
D: NA
size: few
V: TRBV7-9
DNA: TGTGCCAGCAACCGGGACGGCGGGTCTCAGTACTTC
CDR3: CASNRDGGSQYF

J: TRBJ2-3
D: TRBD2
size: few
V: TRBV13
DNA: TGTGCCAGCAGCTTAGGGGTTAGCGGGACTAGCACAGATACGCAGTATTTT
CDR3: CASSLGVSGTSTDTQYF

J: TRBJ1-1
D: NA
size: many
V: TRBV6-6
DNA: TGTGCCAGCAGTTACGGCAGGAACACTGAAGCTTTCTTT
CDR3: CASSYGRNTEAFF

J: TRBJ2-1
D: NA
size: many
V: TRBV5-1
DNA: TGCGCCAGCAGCTTGGCCCTAGCCTACAATGAGCAGTTCTTC
CDR3: CASSLALAYNEQFF

J: TRBJ2-7
D: NA
size: NA
V: TRBV7-2
DNA: TGTGCCAGCAGCTTAGTGACGGGGGCCGGGTACGAGCAGTACTTC
CDR3: CASSLVTGAGYEQYF

J: TRBJ2-1
D: TRBD2
size: few
V: TRBV6-5
DNA: TGTGCCAGCACTCCCGGGGGGGAATACAATGAGCAGTTCTTC
CDR3: CASTPGGEYNEQFF

J: TRBJ2-1
D: NA
size: few
V: TRBV7-2
DNA: TGTGCCAGCAGCTTAGTTTACGGGACACCCTCCTACAATGAGCAGTTCTTC
CDR3: CASSLVYGTPSYNEQFF

J: TRBJ2-2
D: TRBD1
size: NA
V: TRBV25-1
DNA: TGTGCCAGCGAGGGACAGGGGGCTATCGGGGAGCTGTTTTTT
CDR3: CASEGQGAIGELFF

J: TRBJ2-7
D: NA
size: NA
V: TRBV5-1
DNA: TGCGCCAGCAGCCTCCCTGGCCCAGAGCAGTACTTC
CDR3: CASSLPGPEQYF

J: TRBJ2-7
D: NA
size: few
V: TRBV20-1
DNA: TGCAGTGCCCGGGCGGCTAGCGCTTACGAGCAGTACTTC
CDR3: CSARAASAYEQYF

J: TRBJ1-2
D: TRBD1
size: NA
V: TRBV7-8
DNA: TGTGCCAGCAGCACCCGACAGGGGGCGTTCTCCTATGGCTACACCTTC
CDR3: CASSTRQGAFSYGYTF

J: TRBJ2-3
D: NA
size: NA
V: TRBV4-3
DNA: TGCGCCAGCAGCCAAGTGGCAGGGGGGCATACGCAGTATTTT
CDR3: CASSQVAGGHTQYF

J: TRBJ2-1
D: TRBD1
size: once
V: TRBV5-1
DNA: TGCGCCAGCAGCTTCGGGGGGACAGGGAATGAGCAGTTCTTC
CDR3: CASSFGGTGNEQFF

J: TRBJ2-7
D: NA
size: once
V: TRBV7-9
DNA: TGTGCCAGCAGCTCGGATTTATCCTACGAGCAGTACTTC
CDR3: CASSSDLSYEQYF

J: TRBJ2-1
D: TRBD1
size: NA
V: TRBV29-1
DNA: TGCAGCGTTGATAAGGACAGGGCCCCCTACAATGAGCAGTTCTTC
CDR3: CSVDKDRAPYNEQFF

J: TRBJ1-4
D: NA
size: NA
V: TRBV20-1
DNA: TGCAGTGCACTACAGGGTAATGAAAAACTGTTTTTT
CDR3: CSALQGNEKLFF

J: TRBJ2-7
D: TRBD1
size: NA
V: TRBV20-1
DNA: TGCAGTGCTCCGGACAGGTACAATGAGCAGTACTTC
CDR3: CSAPDRYNEQYF

J: TRBJ1-4
D: NA
size: NA
V: TRBV7-2
DNA: TGTGCCAGCAGCTCACAGTCCGGGGAGGGAGAAAAACTGTTTTTT
CDR3: CASSSQSGEGEKLFF